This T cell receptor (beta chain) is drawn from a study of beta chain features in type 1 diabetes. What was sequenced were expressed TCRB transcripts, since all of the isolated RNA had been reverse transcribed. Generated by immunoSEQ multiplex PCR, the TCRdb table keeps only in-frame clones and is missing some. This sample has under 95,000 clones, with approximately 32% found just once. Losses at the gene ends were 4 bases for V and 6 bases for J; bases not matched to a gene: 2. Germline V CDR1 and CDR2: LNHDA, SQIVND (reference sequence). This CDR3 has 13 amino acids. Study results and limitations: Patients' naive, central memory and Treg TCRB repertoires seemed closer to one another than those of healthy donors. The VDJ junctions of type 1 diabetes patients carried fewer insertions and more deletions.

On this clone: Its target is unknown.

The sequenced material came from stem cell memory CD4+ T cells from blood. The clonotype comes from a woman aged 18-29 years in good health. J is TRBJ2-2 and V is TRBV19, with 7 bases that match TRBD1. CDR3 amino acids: CASSTTGPGELFF. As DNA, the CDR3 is TGTGCCAGTAGTACGACAGGGCCCGGGGAGCTGTTTTTT.